The present T cell receptor (beta chain) was sequenced within a study of blood T cells in healthy people across ages. Study-wide points: Leaving the PBMCs unsorted stopped any conclusive comparison of naive versus antigen-experienced cells.

A sample-barcoded 5' primer and a J-beta primer mix were used in a second PCR of about 7 to 12 cycles. TCRdb redid the calling of the 5' RACE reads with MiXCR, one entry per CDR3 protein. This sample has fewer than 2,000,000 distinct CDR3 sequences, with about 39% found just once. Trimming left V 4 bases short and J 3 bases short, with 17 bases between. This CDR3 spans 15 amino acids. The germline V gene has CDR1 SGHRS and CDR2 YFSETQ. This clonotype was seen a handful of times. The antigen remains undetermined. The TCR originated in a human donor in good health. The J gene is TRBJ2-7, the V gene TRBV5-1; D possibly uses TRBD1 or TRBD2 (6 bases each). Sequencing used blood. Here the CDR3 DNA reads TGCGCCAGCAGCCAAACGACAGGAGGGAACTACGAGCAGTACTTC. Translation: CASSQTTGGNYEQYF.